A selection of T cell receptor beta chains follows, all from one sample in a study of blood T cells in healthy people across ages. TCRdb reprocessed the 5' RACE reads via MiXCR and lists one record per CDR3 protein. The data hold some 1.1 million distinct CDR3 sequences, with 35% to 40% observed a single time. The specimen sequenced was blood. The origin of the receptors is a man aged 18 to 35 in good health. CDR3s include the opening cysteine and the closing phenylalanine or tryptophan. The D gene is left open where the match is weak. Part of the rows lack a size; the others show once, few, many or a class for expanded clones.

J	D	V	size	CDR3	DNA
TRBJ2-3	-	TRBV4-3	many	CASSPASLGADTQYF	TGCGCCAGCAGCCCAGCTAGTTTGGGGGCAGATACGCAGTATTTT
TRBJ2-3	-	TRBV24-1	few	CATSESGAEDTQYF	TGTGCCACCAGTGAGTCCGGGGCCGAAGATACGCAGTATTTT
TRBJ2-5	TRBD1	TRBV20-1	-	CSASPPGQAPLETQYF	TGCAGTGCTAGCCCTCCGGGACAGGCACCCCTAGAGACCCAGTACTTC
TRBJ1-1	-	TRBV29-1	few	CSVLGARGMNTEAFF	TGCAGCGTTCTAGGCGCCCGGGGCATGAACACTGAAGCTTTCTTT
TRBJ1-4	-	TRBV4-1	-	CASSQEQGLDEKLFF	TGCGCCAGCAGCCAAGAGCAGGGGCTGGATGAAAAACTGTTTTTT
TRBJ1-1	TRBD1	TRBV4-3	-	CASSQDRGPTEAFF	TGCGCCAGCAGCCAAGACAGGGGGCCAACTGAAGCTTTCTTT
TRBJ2-5	-	TRBV7-2	few	CASSRVVWETQYF	TGTGCCAGCAGCCGCGTAGTTTGGGAGACCCAGTACTTC
TRBJ2-7	TRBD1	TRBV27	few	CASSQYGQAPYEQYF	TGTGCCAGCAGTCAATACGGACAGGCCCCCTACGAGCAGTACTTC
TRBJ1-5	-	TRBV4-1	-	CASSPSAWSNQPQHF	TGCGCCAGCAGCCCTTCGGCGTGGAGCAATCAGCCCCAGCATTTT
TRBJ2-7	-	TRBV3-1	few	CASRDRGYNEQYF	TGTGCCAGCAGAGATAGGGGATACAATGAGCAGTACTTC
TRBJ2-1	TRBD2	TRBV20-1	-	CSASGTSGRAQFF	TGCAGTGCTAGTGGGACTAGCGGGCGGGCCCAGTTCTTC
TRBJ2-7	-	TRBV12-3/TRBV12-4	-	CASSSSGKHPSYEQYF	TGTGCCAGCAGTTCCTCGGGTAAACACCCTTCCTACGAGCAGTACTTC
TRBJ2-5	-	TRBV9	-	CASSGGTHQETQYF	TGTGCCAGCAGCGGCGGGACACATCAAGAGACCCAGTACTTC
TRBJ2-3	TRBD2	TRBV9	-	CASSSPTTSGTDTQYF	TGTGCCAGCAGCTCCCCCACGACTAGCGGCACAGATACGCAGTATTTT
TRBJ2-7	TRBD1	TRBV28	-	CASSSPTGRSYEQYF	TGTGCCAGCAGTTCTCCGACAGGGCGGTCCTACGAGCAGTACTTC
TRBJ1-6	-	TRBV4-2	few	CASSQEIASPLHF	TGTGCCAGCAGCCAAGAGATTGCTTCACCCCTCCACTTT
TRBJ2-1	-	TRBV7-7	-	CASSVSRDNEQFF	TGTGCCAGCAGCGTAAGCAGGGACAATGAGCAGTTCTTC
TRBJ2-5	TRBD2	TRBV7-9	few	CASSWTSKETQYF	TGTGCCAGCAGCTGGACTAGCAAAGAGACCCAGTACTTC
TRBJ2-3	-	TRBV7-2	few	CASRSDSTTDTQYF	TGTGCCAGCAGGTCTGACAGTACCACAGATACGCAGTATTTT
TRBJ1-2	-	TRBV14	-	CASSHRQSDGYTF	TGTGCCAGCAGCCATAGACAGTCGGATGGCTACACCTTC
TRBJ1-2	-	TRBV20-1	many	CSANRDTHGYTF	TGCAGTGCGAACCGGGACACCCATGGCTACACCTTC
TRBJ2-2	TRBD1	TRBV9	-	CASSSPRTGVDLDTGELFF	TGTGCCAGCAGCTCGCCCCGGACAGGGGTTGATTTGGACACCGGGGAGCTGTTTTTT
TRBJ1-5	-	TRBV4-3	many	CASSSGVSQPQHF	TGCGCCAGCAGCTCCGGGGTAAGCCAGCCCCAGCATTTT
TRBJ2-7	-	TRBV5-6	-	CASSLATAGRYEQYF	TGTGCCAGCAGCCTCGCGACGGCAGGGCGATACGAGCAGTACTTC
TRBJ1-5	TRBD1	TRBV20-1	many	CSASDREVEPQHF	TGCAGTGCTTCCGACAGGGAGGTTGAGCCCCAGCATTTT
TRBJ2-7	-	TRBV27	few	CASSLSVRGCEQYF	TGTGCCAGCAGTTTATCGGTCAGGGGTTGCGAGCAGTACTTC
TRBJ1-1	-	TRBV29-1	few	CSVEWLSAEAFF	TGCAGCGTCGAATGGCTCAGCGCTGAAGCTTTCTTT
TRBJ2-2	-	TRBV3-1	-	CASSQAREGGELFF	TGTGCCAGCAGCCAAGCCAGGGAAGGCGGGGAGCTGTTTTTT
TRBJ2-1	TRBD2	TRBV10-3	few	CATRAGLGDNEQFF	TGTGCCACAAGAGCGGGGTTGGGGGACAATGAGCAGTTCTTC
TRBJ1-1	-	TRBV12-3/TRBV12-4	-	CASSLRHFEAFF	TGTGCCAGCAGTTTAAGGCACTTTGAAGCTTTCTTT
TRBJ1-2	TRBD1	TRBV9	many	CASSGTANYGYTF	TGTGCCAGCAGTGGGACAGCAAACTATGGCTACACCTTC
TRBJ2-1	TRBD1	TRBV28	-	CASRRSGTGGDNEQFF	TGTGCCAGCAGACGATCCGGGACAGGAGGTGATAATGAGCAGTTCTTC
TRBJ1-1	-	TRBV4-2	-	CASSQQTARRNTEAFF	TGTGCCAGCAGCCAACAAACGGCGAGGCGGAACACTGAAGCTTTCTTT
TRBJ2-5	-	TRBV5-1	-	CASSLEYGETQYF	TGCGCCAGCAGCTTGGAGTATGGAGAGACCCAGTACTTC
TRBJ2-5	-	TRBV4-3	few	CASSQGPLQETQYF	TGCGCCAGCAGCCAAGGCCCTCTCCAAGAGACCCAGTACTTC